What follows is one T cell receptor beta chain and its context. The antigen remains unidentified. The record originates from a study of shared clonotypes between healthy human individuals. Study as a whole: Per-donor plates numbered three CD4 naive, three CD4 memory, two CD8 naive and one CD8 memory. Study findings and constraints: For naive CD4 cells, 5% to 6.5% of clonotypes were shared across a handful of donors.

Data came from immunoSEQ multiplex PCR; TCRdb stores just in-frame clones and leaves some out. Of 2,500,000 or so clones in the sample, around 90% were seen once. The CDR3 totals 16 residues. Germline-derived CDR1 and CDR2 are MDHEN and SYDVKM. Trimming removed 6 bases from V and 0 bases from J; junction bases left unmatched: 9. All participating donors were Caucasian adults from Nashville, Tennessee. CD4+ cells yielded CD45RA+ naive and CD45RA-negative memory subsets. V usage is TRBV28 and J usage is TRBJ2-7, with 9 bases identical to TRBD1. The sequence came from a man aged 18 to 35 in good health. Some clones in this sample may be carry-over from other donors' samples. Sequencing was performed on naive CD4+ T cells from PBMCs. Subset: CD45RA+ positively selected. CDR3 residues: CASRAPGTGSSYEQYF. As DNA, the CDR3 is TGTGCCAGCAGAGCCCCCGGGACAGGGTCCTCCTACGAGCAGTACTTC.